The clone carrying this T cell receptor beta chain was detected many times. The antigen remains unidentified. Amplification yielded TCR beta CDR3 regions, with RNA transcripts as the source. Carried out on the TCR CDR3, a first-round RT-PCR used the HTBI primer set. MiXCR, run by TCRdb on the multiplex PCR reads, gives a single entry per CDR3 protein. Of approximately 640,000 distinct CDR3 sequences detected, 17% appear once; the ten largest clones hold roughly 16%. Germline trimming cut 4 bases from V and 2 bases from J; bases unmatched to any gene: 5. This CDR3 contains 16 residues. Germline CDR1 is SGHAT and CDR2 is FQNNGV. The sample is drawn from a study of T cells in Graves' hyperthyroidism and ophthalmopathy. Whole-study context: Peripheral blood was obtained at initial diagnosis, preceding any treatment.

Study-wide results and limits: The model identified upcoming ophthalmopathy a median about 7.1 months ahead of onset. Blood shared most expanded thyroid clonotypes above 0.001.

PBMCs were derived from about 10 ml fresh peripheral blood. The receptor was isolated from a man between 50 and 59 years old with Graves' hyperthyroidism. Material: blood. The chain combines TRBV11-2 with TRBJ2-1, with 10 bases that match TRBD2. CDR3 protein: CASSSLAGAAYNEQFF. The CDR3, as DNA: TGTGCCAGCAGCTCCCTAGCGGGAGCAGCCTACAATGAGCAGTTCTTC.